Below, one T cell receptor (beta chain) is given with its context. By how much of the sample it makes up, this clonotype is large (0.1 to 1%). Its antigen is unknown. Base quality data are lacking; no much larger clone is found one base away. Memory CD4+ T cells were isolated as CD4+CD45RO+CD25- cells. A larger group of 23 breast cancer patients was studied by sequencing a single TRBV12-4/TRBJ1-2 rearrangement in tumor Tregs and blood Treg, naive and memory CD4+ cells. Mononuclear cells from lymph nodes or over 45 ml of peripheral blood were isolated by Ficoll density gradient centrifugation. FACS confirmed that the sorted cell populations were more than 90% pure. This sample was included in a study (dated by TCRdb to about 2015). The study in broad terms: The study examined whether tumor-infiltrating Tregs in breast cancer are drawn from blood Tregs or arise in situ by conversion from other CD4+ T cell subsets.

Overall results and qualifications from the work: The larger-cohort validation was restricted to a single TCR beta V-J rearrangement rather than whole repertoires. In terms of TCR gene usage, tumor memory CD4+ T cells clustered together with blood and lymph node memory CD4+ cells, as well as with lymph node naive CD4+ cells. The greatest overlap of tumor-infiltrating Treg TCR alpha and beta sequences was observed with tumor naive CD4+ T cells, followed by blood naive CD4+ T cells. Across the 20 to 25 patients, 10% to 15% of TRBV12-4/TRBJ1-2 sequences from tumor Tregs were shared with naive CD4+ cells, compared with under 2.3% shared with blood Tregs or memory cells.

A distance of 11 bases separates the germline ends of V and J, which lose 5 bases and 4 bases respectively. CDR3 length: 13 amino acids, cysteine to phenylalanine. The read is trimmed to its CDR3 DNA, 39 bases read in frame from base 1. The library was obtained by multiplex PCR. The sample was run on an Ion Torrent PGM. For the approximately 23-patient analysis, adaptor-ligated barcode primers were used to amplify TRBV12-4/TRBJ1-2 clonotypes. For the approximately 24-patient cohort, the TRBV12-4/TRBJ1-2 amplicons were sequenced on the Ion Personal Genome Machine system. On the authors' methods: Sequencing data were pooled across the five patients for each of nine subset-tissue groups and compared by unsupervised clustering of TCR gene usage. The Morisita-Horn index, with shared sequences weighted by their contribution to each repertoire, was used to calculate repertoire similarity. Using fastp at Q25 and MiXCR, TCRdb reprocessed the public reads and kept productive beta chains. Every distinct CDR3 protein forms one entry, paired with its most common genes and DNA. TCRdb's processing, not the authors' own work, is the source of the V and J calls. Within this sample are 700 to 950 distinct CDR3 sequences, with around 6% of them counted one time only. 17% of the sample belongs to the ten largest clones.

The material sequenced was memory CD4+ T cells sorted from blood. The label giving this sample's cell subset or site can be read as: memory CD4+ T cells, CD4+CD45RO+CD25-. The rearrangement combines TRBV12-3 or TRBV12-4 with TRBJ1-2; there is no confident call for the D gene. The clonotype comes from a female donor with breast cancer. The DNA is as follows: TGTGCCAGCAGTCCCGCCGTCGTCTATGGCTACACCTTC. Its amino acids are CASSPAVVYGYTF.